These 5 T cell receptor beta chains came from one sample sequenced in a study of T cell repertoires and Cas9 in healthy adults. Using immunoSEQ multiplex PCR, the repertoire was profiled, and TCRdb retains in-frame clones only, with some absent. The sample carries some 14,000 clones, 75% to 90% recorded once. Sequencing input: Tregs (CD4+, CD25+, CD127-, CD137-, CD154-) from PBMCs; culture status not recorded. Receptors originate from a human donor in good health.

This clone was counted once. The chain is built from TRBV6-1 and TRBJ2-7; maybe TRBD2 (5 bases). Deletions cut 6 bases from V and 7 bases from J, with 16 bases between. Germline CDR1 is MNHNS and CDR2 is SASEGT. The CDR3 is 13 amino acids. This CDR3 reads CASRLRGGVEQYF. CDR3 sequence (DNA): TGTGCCAGCAGACTTCGGGGTGGGGTGGAGCAGTACTTC.

V and J are TRBV6-5 and TRBJ2-5, with 9 bases identical to TRBD2. There are 15 residues in the CDR3. Trimming took 4 bases from V and 5 from J; bases not matched to a gene: 8. Germline lookup yields CDR1 MNHEY and CDR2 SVGAGI. CDR3 bases: TGTGCCAGCAGTTCCCTCGGCGGGGGGGAGGAGACCCAGTACTTC. Protein: CASSSLGGGEETQYF.

V and J are TRBV5-1 and TRBJ2-6; D is ambiguous. The CDR3 contains 15 residues. Looked up from germline, CDR1 is SGHRS and CDR2 is YFSETQ. V was trimmed by 7 bases and J by 1 base, leaving 12 bases between them. CDR3 bases: TGCGCCAGCCGTCAGAGCCTTTCTGGGGCCAACGTCCTGACTTTC. Translated, it gives CASRQSLSGANVLTF.

The CDR3: CASRKRTNNYGYTF. CDR3 DNA sequence: TGTGCCAGTAGAAAGAGAACGAATAACTATGGCTACACCTTC. V and J are TRBV19 and TRBJ1-2, with D unclear. The V end lost 6 bases, the J end lost 1 base, and 12 bases lay between the germline ends. The CDR3 is 14 amino acids. Per the germline V gene, CDR1 is LNHDA and CDR2 is SQIVND (reference sequence).

The chain's CDR3 is CASREDHGGDTQYF. The CDR3 coding sequence is TGTGCCAGCAGGGAGGACCACGGGGGAGATACGCAGTATTTT. V usage is TRBV5-4 and J usage is TRBJ2-3, with a possible D match to TRBD2 (6 bases). Looked up from germline, CDR1 is SGHNT and CDR2 is YYREEE (reference sequence). This CDR3 comprises 14 residues. Trimming stripped 5 bases from V and 5 bases from J, with 15 bases between.